This TCR beta chain was obtained from a study of graft-versus-host responses after intestinal transplantation. As for the study in general: For around three years after anti-thymocyte globulin induction, all recipients took tacrolimus and steroids. Notes on the study in general: Within allografts, high graft-versus-host to host-versus-graft clonal ratios were seen among patients with graft-donor T cell macrochimerism. Recipient-marrow GvH clones were detected, some having first appeared in ileum or blood.

Data came from immunoSEQ multiplex PCR; TCRdb stores just in-frame clones and leaves some out. The table lists around 84,000 clones, roughly 87% of them singletons. Germline lookup yields CDR1 SNHLY and CDR2 FYNNEI. This CDR3 is built from 15 residues. V dropped 3 bases and J dropped 2; count of bases not matched to a gene: 1. Of note for this clone: Its antigen is not known.

Sample: unstimulated CD8+ T cells sorted from spleen or lymph node cells, taken before intestinal transplant. The rearrangement uses TRBV2 and TRBJ2-3; 11 bases agree with TRBD2. This TCR derives from a human donor who received an intestinal transplant. The CDR3 protein is CASSEGLADTDTQYF. CDR3 nucleotide sequence: TGTGCCAGCAGTGAGGGACTAGCGGACACAGATACGCAGTATTTT.